The rows below give T cell receptor beta chains drawn from one sample of a study of beta chain features in type 1 diabetes. Repertoires were generated with immunoSEQ multiplex PCR, while TCRdb's copy carries only in-frame clones and drops some. Among about 620,000 clones, 15% to 19% were seen once, and the ten largest hold around 0.1%. The sample taken for sequencing was naive CD4+ T cells from blood. The receptors here all came from a young man in good health. Both conserved end residues are part of each CDR3. The order of the fields is clone size, V gene, D gene, J gene, CDR3 DNA, CDR3 protein. D genes are given only for firm matches. Size values are once, few and many counts, or a class for expanded clones, and some rows have none.

>few|TRBV30|.|TRBJ1-2
TGTGCCTGGAGGACGGCGGGGACACCAGCTAACTATGGCTACACCTTC
CAWRTAGTPANYGYTF
>.|TRBV7-9|TRBD1|TRBJ2-1
TGTGCCAGCAGCTTAACGAGGACAGGCGACAATGAGCAGTTCTTC
CASSLTRTGDNEQFF
>.|TRBV7-3|TRBD1|TRBJ2-1
TGTGCCAGCAGCTCGTCCGGGACAGGGAATGAGCAGTTCTTC
CASSSSGTGNEQFF
>.|TRBV18|.|TRBJ1-5
TGTGCCAGCTCACCACCGGACAGTCATAGCAATCAGCCCCAGCATTTT
CASSPPDSHSNQPQHF
>.|TRBV4-1|.|TRBJ2-5
TGCGCCAGCCGGAAACAGGGCGACGGAGAGACCCAGTACTTC
CASRKQGDGETQYF
>.|TRBV28|.|TRBJ1-2
TGTGCCAGCAAAAGGGACCCGGCCAACTATGGCTACACCTTC
CASKRDPANYGYTF
>.|TRBV29-1|.|TRBJ2-2
TGCAGCGTTGAGTTTGAGGAGCTGTTTTTT
CSVEFEELFF
>few|TRBV14|.|TRBJ2-2
TGTGCCAGCAGCCAAGATTCAAGCGCCACCGGGGAGCTGTTTTTT
CASSQDSSATGELFF
>.|TRBV7-3|TRBD1|TRBJ2-3
TGTGCCAGCAGGCGAGTAGGCAGGGGGCAAGATACGCAGTATTTT
CASRRVGRGQDTQYF
>.|TRBV29-1|TRBD1|TRBJ1-1
TGCAGCGTTGAATCACAGGGGGGAACTGAAGCTTTCTTT
CSVESQGGTEAFF
>few|TRBV19|.|TRBJ2-1
TGTGCCAGTAGTCTCCGCAATGAGCAGTTCTTC
CASSLRNEQFF
>few|TRBV4-3|.|TRBJ1-5
TGCGCCAGCAGCCCGGGATATAGCAATCAGCCCCAGCATTTT
CASSPGYSNQPQHF
>.|TRBV11-2|TRBD1|TRBJ1-2
TGTGCCAGCAGCTTAGAAGAGGGGGCCAACTATGGCTACACCTTC
CASSLEEGANYGYTF
>.|TRBV11-2|.|TRBJ2-3
TGTGCCAGCAGCTTAGGTATCGGGGGGCCTAGCACAGATACGCAGTATTTT
CASSLGIGGPSTDTQYF
>.|TRBV28|.|TRBJ2-7
TGTGCCAGCAGTTTCACAGGATTCTACGAGCAGTACTTC
CASSFTGFYEQYF
>.|TRBV7-2|.|TRBJ1-2
TGTGCCAGCAGCCCATTTGGGGGTGGCTACACCTTC
CASSPFGGGYTF
>few|TRBV27|TRBD1|TRBJ1-1
TGTGCCAGCAGTCCCCGACAGGGTGATGGCACTGAAGCTTTCTTT
CASSPRQGDGTEAFF
>few|TRBV4-3|TRBD1|TRBJ1-4
TGCGCCAGCAGCCAGCCGGGACAGGGGAATGAAAAACTGTTTTTT
CASSQPGQGNEKLFF
>.|TRBV11-3|TRBD2|TRBJ2-1
TGTGCCAGCAGCCCGTCTGGTGGACTAGCGGGAGGGGCCCCTGAGCAGTTCTTC
CASSPSGGLAGGAPEQFF
>.|TRBV2|.|TRBJ2-3
TGTGCCAGCAGTCCGGCTACGGCTAGCACAGATACGCAGTATTTT
CASSPATASTDTQYF
>.|TRBV27|.|TRBJ1-5
TGTGCCAGCAGTTTATCGATCGGTGCTCAGCCCCAGCATTTT
CASSLSIGAQPQHF
>few|TRBV4-1|TRBD1|TRBJ1-5
TGCGCCAGCAGCCCAGGCCCCAAACGGGCTAGGGGGCGACTTGGTCAGCCCCAGCATTTT
CASSPGPKRARGRLGQPQHF
>few|TRBV14|.|TRBJ2-7
TGTGCCAGCAGCCAAGCCCTCGGGACACCATACGAGCAGTACTTC
CASSQALGTPYEQYF
>.|TRBV29-1|TRBD1|TRBJ1-2
TGCAGCGTTAGGTTCCGGGAGACAGGGGGAAATGGCTACACCTTC
CSVRFRETGGNGYTF
>.|TRBV28|.|TRBJ2-1
TGTGCCAGCAGTTTTAGGGGGAGGGCGTCCTACAATGAGCAGTTCTTC
CASSFRGRASYNEQFF
>few|TRBV6-5|.|TRBJ1-2
TGTGCCAGCAGTTACTCGGGTCCAGGGGATGGCTACACCTTC
CASSYSGPGDGYTF
>.|TRBV5-1|.|TRBJ2-1
TGCGCCAGCAGCTTGGGTCCCCAGTTCTTC
CASSLGPQFF
>.|TRBV28|.|TRBJ1-1
TGTGCCAGCAGTACCCCCCGACGGCGTTACACGAACACTGAAGCTTTCTTT
CASSTPRRRYTNTEAFF
>.|TRBV7-2|TRBD1|TRBJ2-3
TGTGCCAGCAGCCCCAGGGGACAGGCGTACACAGATACGCAGTATTTT
CASSPRGQAYTDTQYF